This TCR beta chain was captured in a study of blood T cell repertoires in COVID-19. Whole-study context: Samples came from the United States, Italy and Spain, spanning acute and convalescent COVID-19. In each case, the material was cDNA or gDNA derived from T cells, B-cell-depleted T cells, or PBMCs.

Original processing methods: It was from reference gene primer amplification that nucleated cell counts were estimated. Only in-frame clones appear in the TCRdb table, and some are missing; sequencing was by immunoSEQ multiplex PCR. That table is the source of V, J and clone size, and D and trimming were worked out from the DNA. This table holds 85,000 to 120,000 clones, approximately 86% found once. The sequenced material came from peripheral blood. The TCR sequence derives from a man aged 45 to 65 with active or convalescent COVID-19.

In DNA, the CDR3 is TGTGCCAGCAGCAACCCCAGGGGAGCCCGCTTGAACACTGAAGCTTTCTTT. Its protein is CASSNPRGARLNTEAFF. The rearrangement links TRBV21-1 to TRBJ1-1; the D call in the table, TRBD1, was not verified against the DNA. TRBV21-1 is flagged as a pseudogene. The CDR3 is 17 amino acids.